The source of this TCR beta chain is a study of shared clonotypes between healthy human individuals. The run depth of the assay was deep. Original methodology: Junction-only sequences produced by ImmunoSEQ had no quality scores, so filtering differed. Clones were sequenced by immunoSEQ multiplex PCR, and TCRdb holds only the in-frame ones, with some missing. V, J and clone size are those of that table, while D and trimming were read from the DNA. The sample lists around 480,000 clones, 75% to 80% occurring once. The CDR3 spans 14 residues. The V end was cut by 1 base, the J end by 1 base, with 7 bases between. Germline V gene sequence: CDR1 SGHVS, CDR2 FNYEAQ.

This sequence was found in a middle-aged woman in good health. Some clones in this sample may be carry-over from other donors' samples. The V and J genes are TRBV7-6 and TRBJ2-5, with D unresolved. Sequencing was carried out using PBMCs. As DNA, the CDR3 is TGTGCCAGCAGCTTAGAAGGCACCCAAGAGACCCAGTACTTC. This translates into CASSLEGTQETQYF.